These 30 T cell receptor beta chains originate from one sample sequenced in a study of beta chain features in type 1 diabetes. Sequencing targeted expressed TCRB transcripts, as all isolated RNA had been reverse transcribed. Profiling relied on immunoSEQ multiplex PCR, and the TCRdb table lists in-frame clones only, not all of them. The profile shows almost 350,000 clones, roughly 9% of them singletons. Antigens for these TCRs are unknown. Findings of the study overall: In every one of the four CD4+ subsets, TCRB CDR3s were moderately but significantly shorter in Type 1 diabetes patients.

The sequenced sample was central memory CD4+ T cells from blood. These receptors all come from a man aged 30 to 45 with type 1 diabetes.

This clone appeared many times. The V call is TRBV6-6, the J call TRBJ1-2; D call uncertain. Germline V gene lookup returns CDR1 MNHNY and CDR2 SVGAGI (reference sequence). The length of the CDR3 is 12 residues. V lost 4 bases and J 7 bases, leaving 10 bases between the germline ends. CDR3 DNA: TGTGCCAGCAGTTTCTCGGAATCTGGCTACACCTTC. This translates into CASSFSESGYTF.

This clone was observed at least ten times. The genes are TRBV2 and TRBJ2-1; D not resolved. The germline V and J ends were trimmed by 4 bases and 8 bases, with 12 bases remaining between them. Looked up from germline, CDR1 is SNHLY and CDR2 is FYNNEI. The CDR3 consists of 13 residues. Here the CDR3 reads CASSGAGAHEQFF. CDR3 DNA sequence: TGTGCCAGCAGTGGCGCAGGAGCACATGAGCAGTTCTTC. The full variable domain, its missing parts supplied by reference TRBV2 and TRBJ2-1, is EPEVTQTPSHQVTQMGQEVILRCVPISNHLYFYWYRQILGQKVEFLVSFYNNEISEKSEIFDDQFSVERPDGSNFTLKIRSTKLEDSAMYFCASSGAGAHEQFFGPGTRLTVL.

This clone was found a few times. This rearrangement joins TRBV2 to TRBJ1-6; no clear D gene. CDR1 and CDR2 (germline): SNHLY, FYNNEI. Trimming removed 1 base from V and 7 bases from J, with 11 bases in between. The CDR3 length is 15 residues. CDR3 bases: TGTGCCAGCAGTGAAGTCGGATCCCCAAATTCACCCCTCCACTTT. It is translated as CASSEVGSPNSPLHF.

This chain connects TRBV5-1 to TRBJ2-3; 10 nucleotides match TRBD1. The CDR3 runs to 15 residues. Germline loops: CDR1 SGHRS, CDR2 YFSETQ. Trimming at V came to 4 bases and at J to 1 base, leaving 3 bases not matched to a gene. CDR3 region: CASSPGTGGTDTQYF. CDR3 DNA sequence: TGCGCCAGCAGCCCTGGGACAGGGGGCACAGATACGCAGTATTTT.

This clone occurred a few times. J is TRBJ2-7 and V is TRBV7-9; D may be TRBD1 (6 bases). Trimming left V 5 bases short and J 3 bases short, with 14 bases between. The CDR3 is 14 amino acids. Per germline, CDR1 SEHNR and CDR2 FQNEAQ (reference sequence). The CDR3 spells CASSPRQAIYEQYF. The CDR3 DNA follows: TGTGCCAGCAGCCCTCGACAGGCCATCTACGAGCAGTACTTC. Using reference TRBV7-9 and TRBJ2-7 for the parts outside the CDR3, the full variable domain is DTGVSQNPRHKITKRGQNVTFRCDPISEHNRLYWYRQTLGQGPEFLTYFQNEAQLEKSRLLSDRFSAERPKGSFSTLEIQRTEQGDSAMYLCASSPRQAIYEQYFGPGTRLTVT.

The chain has TRBV7-2 and TRBJ2-7, with no clear D. From germline, CDR1 is SGHTA and CDR2 FQGNSA. The CDR3 runs to 16 residues. Trimming removed 0 bases from V and 0 bases from J, with 12 bases in between. The CDR3 coding sequence is TGTGCCAGCAGCTTAGCTGGCCTCCAGAACTCCTACGAGCAGTACTTC. It yields the protein CASSLAGLQNSYEQYF.

V gene TRBV5-1 combines with J gene TRBJ2-7; 7 bases are shared with TRBD1. V lost 0 bases and J lost 2; bases outside the gene matches: 5. Germline V lookup: CDR1 SGHRS, CDR2 YFSETQ. The CDR3 has 15 amino acids. CDR3 amino acids: CASSLATGWAYEQYF. For the CDR3, the DNA is TGCGCCAGCAGCTTGGCGACAGGGTGGGCCTACGAGCAGTACTTC.

This chain joins TRBV27 and TRBJ1-2, with 9 bases fitting TRBD1. The CDR3 runs 13 residues. V shed 4 bases, J shed 8 bases, and the junction held 5 bases outside the gene matches. Germline V gene sequence: CDR1 MNHEY, CDR2 SMNVEV (reference sequence). In nucleotides, the CDR3 is TGTGCCAGCAGTTCCTGGACAGGGGAAGGCTACACCTTC. This gives the protein CASSSWTGEGYTF.

This clone has just a few counts. This chain links TRBV7-9 with TRBJ2-5; no definite D call. With 1 base removed from V and 4 bases from J, the gap between germline ends came to 7 bases. Looked up from germline, CDR1 is SEHNR and CDR2 is FQNEAQ (reference sequence). CDR3 size: 13 residues. CDR3 DNA sequence: TGTGCCAGCAGCTTAGTTCTGGGAGAGACCCAGTACTTC. Translated: CASSLVLGETQYF.

This clone was counted between two and nine times. The V call is TRBV9, the J call TRBJ2-5; TRBD2 might be the D (5 bases). V dropped 0 bases and J dropped 5 bases, with 14 bases sitting between them. Germline assignment: CDR1 SGDLS and CDR2 YYNGEE. The length of the CDR3 is 15 residues. CDR3 sequence reads: CASSVVGSRGETQYF. The CDR3 nucleotides read TGTGCCAGCAGCGTAGTGGGCTCTCGAGGGGAGACCCAGTACTTC. Full variable domain (remainder filled in from reference TRBV9 and TRBJ2-5): DSGVTQTPKHLITATGQRVTLRCSPRSGDLSVYWYQQSLDQGLQFLIQYYNGEERAKGNILERFSAQQFPDLHSELNLSSLELGDSALYFCASSVVGSRGETQYFGPGTRLLVL.

The rearrangement uses TRBV4-3 and TRBJ1-3; no definite D call. V was clipped by 1 base and J by 1 base, with 8 bases between them. The length of the CDR3 is 15 residues. CDR1 and CDR2 (germline): LGHNA, YSLEER. The CDR3 region is CASSQVANSGNTIYF. DNA for the CDR3: TGCGCCAGCAGCCAAGTGGCGAATTCTGGAAACACCATATATTTT.

The chain carries TRBV6-1 and TRBJ1-2; no firm D call. The CDR3 runs 13 residues. The germline V gene encodes CDR1 MNHNS and CDR2 SASEGT. V lost 10 bases and J lost 0, with 12 bases in between. CDR3 in amino acids: CATRDGPNYGYTF. The CDR3 nucleotides read TGTGCCACCAGAGACGGACCTAACTATGGCTACACCTTC.

There are a few counts of this clone. The chain employs TRBV18 and TRBJ1-5, with D unclear. The CDR3 has 13 residues. Trimming took 2 bases from V and 4 from J, leaving 6 bases between them. Per germline, CDR1 KGHSH and CDR2 LQKENI. The CDR3 is CASSPGPNQPQHF. CDR3 DNA: TGTGCCAGCTCACCAGGCCCGAATCAGCCCCAGCATTTT.

This chain links TRBV5-6 with TRBJ1-2, with D hard to call. V was trimmed by 5 bases and J by 7 bases, leaving 18 bases between them. Germline loops: CDR1 SGHDT, CDR2 YYEEEE. This CDR3 is 14 amino acids long. CDR3 DNA: TGTGCCAGCAGATCCCTAAACGGGGAGACTGGCTACACCTTC. This encodes CASRSLNGETGYTF.

Of note for this clone: Other nucleotide sequences from this sample produce the same CDR3. The chain employs TRBV18 and TRBJ2-6, with D uncertain. Germline CDR1 KGHSH, CDR2 LQKENI. V lost 6 bases and J 4 bases, leaving 7 bases between the germline ends. The CDR3 is made up of 13 amino acids. In DNA form, the CDR3 reads TGTGCCAGCTCTCCCACAGGGGCCAACGTCCTGACTTTC. The encoded protein is CASSPTGANVLTF.

Notes on this clone: Other nucleotide sequences in the sample specify the same CDR3. CDR3 coding DNA: TGCAGTGCTCCGCGAGATACTGAAGCTTTCTTT. It encodes CSAPRDTEAFF. The V and J genes are TRBV20-1 and TRBJ1-1; D gene unclear. Trimming stripped 5 bases from V and 5 bases from J, with 9 bases between. Germline V gene lookup returns CDR1 DFQATT and CDR2 SNEGSKA (reference sequence). The CDR3 has 11 residues.

Only a few counts were recorded for this clone. The J gene is TRBJ1-2, the V gene TRBV4-3, with D maybe TRBD1 (6 bases). CDR1 and CDR2 from the germline V gene are LGHNA and YSLEER. The CDR3 is 16 amino acids. Trimming stripped 0 bases from V and 2 bases from J, with 13 bases between. In nucleotides, the CDR3 is TGCGCCAGCAGCCAAGAGGTTTACAGGGAGAACTATGGCTACACCTTC. Its protein is CASSQEVYRENYGYTF.

The sample holds a few counts of this clone. V and J are TRBV5-4 and TRBJ2-5; TRBD2 matches 7 bases. CDR3 size: 14 residues. The germline V gene has CDR1 SGHNT and CDR2 YYREEE (reference sequence). With 2 bases clipped from V and 4 bases from J, the junction kept 5 bases outside the gene matches. The CDR3 loop is CASSLSSGVETQYF. CDR3 in DNA: TGTGCCAGCAGCTTATCCAGCGGGGTAGAGACCCAGTACTTC.

The chain carries TRBV28 and TRBJ1-2, with 8 nucleotides matching TRBD1. This CDR3 is 16 amino acids long. CDR1 is MDHEN, CDR2 SYDVKM, per germline. Unmatched junction bases numbered 10, after V lost 5 bases and J lost 2 bases. The CDR3 region is CASSAHSGTGNYGYTF. As DNA, the CDR3 is TGTGCCAGCAGTGCCCATTCCGGGACAGGAAACTATGGCTACACCTTC.

This chain connects TRBV11-3 to TRBJ1-2; no firm D call. Looked up from germline, CDR1 is SGHNT and CDR2 is YENEEA. Deletions cut 4 bases from V and 8 bases from J, with 8 bases between. This CDR3 contains 11 residues. The CDR3 DNA sequence: TGTGCCAGCAGCTCATCGTGGGGCTACACCTTC. Translating gives CASSSSWGYTF.

In its sample, this clone was seen a few times. The chain carries TRBV19 and TRBJ1-3; D gene unclear. Trimming took off 6 bases at V and 1 base at J, with 13 bases between the two ends. Germline assignment: CDR1 LNHDA and CDR2 SQIVND (reference sequence). This CDR3 comprises 15 residues. The CDR3 region has the DNA TGTGCCAGTAGCCGCCGGGTAGAATCTGGAAACACCATATATTTT. Translation gives CASSRRVESGNTIYF.

This chain uses TRBV11-2 with TRBJ2-7; 12 bases agree with TRBD1. V gave up 4 bases and J gave up 2 bases; unmatched junction bases: 0. The CDR3 consists of 14 residues. The V gene's germline CDR1 is SGHAT and CDR2 FQNNGV. The CDR3 region is CASSWDRGPYEQYF. DNA for the CDR3: TGTGCCAGCAGCTGGGACAGGGGGCCCTACGAGCAGTACTTC.

The chain uses TRBV7-9 and TRBJ1-5; TRBD1 matches at 7 bases. With 1 base clipped from V and 9 bases from J, the junction kept 6 bases outside the gene matches. The CDR3 sequence is 14 residues long. Germline V gene sequence: CDR1 SEHNR, CDR2 FQNEAQ (reference sequence). CDR3 residues: CASSLGQGEGPQHF. The CDR3 nucleotides read TGTGCCAGCAGCTTAGGGCAGGGGGAAGGGCCCCAGCATTTT.

This clone was recorded a few times. CDR3 sequence (DNA): TGTGCCAGCAGCGTCCATAGGGAAGGTCAGCCCCAGCATTTT. This sequence encodes CASSVHREGQPQHF. This chain connects TRBV2 to TRBJ1-5; no definite D call. Germline V CDR1 and CDR2: SNHLY, FYNNEI. V lost 6 bases and J 6 bases, leaving 15 bases between the germline ends. The CDR3 is 14 amino acids.

The rearrangement joins TRBV29-1 to TRBJ2-3; D may correspond to TRBD1 or TRBD2 (5 bases each). Germline loops: CDR1 SQVTM, CDR2 ANQGSEA. The V and J ends lost 6 bases and 9 bases respectively, with 22 bases between them. The length of the CDR3 is 14 residues. CDR3 residues: CSVDRSRDPRTQYF. The CDR3 coding sequence is TGCAGCGTCGACCGGTCCCGGGACCCAAGGACGCAGTATTTT.

The V gene is TRBV7-9, the J gene TRBJ2-7; TRBD1 might be the D (5 bases). V was trimmed by 0 bases and J by 3 bases, leaving 12 bases between them. There are 15 residues in the CDR3. Germline CDR1 and CDR2: SEHNR and FQNEAQ (reference sequence). CDR3 in amino acids: CASSLAVNRNYEQYF. The CDR3 DNA is TGTGCCAGCAGCTTAGCGGTAAACAGGAACTACGAGCAGTACTTC.

CDR3 sequence (DNA): TGTGCCAGCAGTTCCGCACAAACTAGCGGGGGGATAGCCGGGGAGCTGTTTTTT. It encodes CASSSAQTSGGIAGELFF. This chain links TRBV28 with TRBJ2-2, with 12 bases that match TRBD2. The CDR3 consists of 18 residues. Germline V CDR1 and CDR2: MDHEN, SYDVKM. After removal of 4 bases from V and 6 bases from J, the junction contained 12 bases not matched to a gene.

CDR3 sequence (DNA): TGTGCCAGTACTATGGGGCGAGTAGATTCACCCCTCCACTTT. This codes for CASTMGRVDSPLHF. The chain employs TRBV19 and TRBJ1-6; a possible D gene is TRBD1 (5 bases). Between the trimmed V and J ends, which lost 7 bases and 8 bases, there was a span of 15 bases. This CDR3 contains 14 residues. Germline lookup yields CDR1 LNHDA and CDR2 SQIVND (reference sequence).

This clone appeared a few times. This chain joins TRBV19 and TRBJ1-3; D gene ambiguous. The V end lost 9 bases, the J end lost 0 bases, and 12 bases lay between the germline ends. Germline V lookup: CDR1 LNHDA, CDR2 SQIVND (reference sequence). The CDR3 loop spans 14 amino acids. The CDR3 coding sequence is TGTGCCAGCCCCACCGACTCCTCTGGAAACACCATATATTTT. Its translation: CASPTDSSGNTIYF. The entire variable domain, with the rest obtained from reference TRBV19 and TRBJ1-3, is as follows: DGGITQSPKYLFRKEGQNVTLSCEQNLNHDAMYWYRQDPGQGLRLIYYSQIVNDFQKGDIAEGYSVSREKKESFPLTVTSAQKNPTAFYLCASPTDSSGNTIYFGEGSWLTVV.

The gene calls are TRBV27 and TRBJ2-7; the match to TRBD2 covers 7 bases. Germline V gene lookup returns CDR1 MNHEY and CDR2 SMNVEV (reference sequence). V was clipped by 2 bases and J by 4 bases; unmatched bases: 11. The CDR3 has 16 residues. CDR3: CASSLGPTAGVYEQYF. CDR3 DNA sequence: TGTGCCAGCAGTTTAGGTCCTACGGCGGGGGTATACGAGCAGTACTTC.